The clone carrying this TCR beta chain occurred many times. Its target is unknown. The sample originates from a study of T cells in Graves' hyperthyroidism and ophthalmopathy. The hyperthyroidism patients had all been newly diagnosed, and their disease duration was under 2 months. Their ages ranged from 18 to 65 years. PBMCs were obtained from roughly 10 ml fresh peripheral blood. General study points: Blood also showed most of the thyroid clonotypes that were expanded above 0.001.

Using RNA transcripts as the source, TCR beta CDR3 regions were amplified. First-round RT-PCR with HTBI primers amplified the TCR CDR3 region. Each CDR3 protein gets one entry after TCRdb re-called the multiplex PCR reads with MiXCR. Of around 280,000 distinct CDR3 sequences listed, about an eighth are singletons. Germline CDR1 is LGHDT and CDR2 is YNNKEL (reference sequence). The CDR3 spans 13 residues. V lost 1 base and J 4 bases, leaving 7 bases between the germline ends. The material sequenced was blood. This TCR was recovered from a middle-aged woman with Graves' hyperthyroidism. V is TRBV3-1 and J is TRBJ1-1; D not resolved. The DNA of the CDR3 is TGTGCCAGCAGCCAAGTTCGGGGCACTGAAGCTTTCTTT. Protein sequence: CASSQVRGTEAFF. The entire variable domain, with the rest obtained from reference TRBV3-1 and TRBJ1-1, is as follows: DTAVSQTPKYLVTQMGNDKSIKCEQNLGHDTMYWYKQDSKKFLKIMFSYNNKELIINETVPNRFSPKSPDKAHLNLHINSLELGDSAVYFCASSQVRGTEAFFGQGTRLTVV.